Listed below are T cell receptor beta chains from one sample, sequenced in a study of CD8 T cells in Susac syndrome. TCRdb re-derived calls from the immunoSEQ multiplex PCR reads in MiXCR, one entry per CDR3 protein. The profile shows roughly 170,000 distinct CDR3 sequences, about 93% of them singletons. The sample taken for sequencing was CD4+ T cells from PBMCs. These receptors all stem from a human donor with multiple sclerosis. Each CDR3 is given with its conserved first and last residue. A D gene is named only where the DNA matches it firmly. Part of the rows lack a size; the others show once, few, many or a class for expanded clones.

V: TRBV11-2
size: NA
J: TRBJ2-7
D: NA
CDR3: CASSSTWDEQYF
DNA: TGTGCCAGCAGCTCTACTTGGGACGAGCAGTACTTC

V: TRBV7-9
size: NA
J: TRBJ1-5
D: NA
CDR3: CASSPENQPQHF
DNA: TGTGCCAGCAGTCCAGAGAATCAGCCCCAGCATTTT

V: TRBV5-1
size: few
J: TRBJ1-2
D: TRBD1
CDR3: CASSFRLQGAIEYGYTF
DNA: TGCGCCAGCAGCTTTAGACTACAGGGGGCGATCGAGTATGGCTACACCTTC

V: TRBV4-2
size: NA
J: TRBJ2-1
D: TRBD2
CDR3: CASSQAPLTSDYNEQFF
DNA: TGTGCCAGCAGCCAAGCCCCCCTGACTAGCGACTACAATGAGCAGTTCTTC

V: TRBV7-2
size: once
J: TRBJ2-4
D: NA
CDR3: CASSPSTRNIHIQYF
DNA: TGTGCCAGCAGCCCTTCGACCCGCAATATTCACATTCAGTACTTC

V: TRBV3-1
size: NA
J: TRBJ2-1
D: TRBD2
CDR3: CASSQGGTSGNEQFF
DNA: TGTGCCAGCAGCCAGGGGGGGACTAGCGGGAACGAGCAGTTCTTC

V: TRBV5-1
size: NA
J: TRBJ2-3
D: NA
CDR3: CASSESVGFTQYF
DNA: TGCGCCAGCAGCGAATCGGTGGGATTTACGCAGTATTTT

V: TRBV5-4
size: NA
J: TRBJ2-1
D: NA
CDR3: CASSTIDEQFF
DNA: TGTGCCAGCAGTACTATAGATGAGCAGTTCTTC

V: TRBV30
size: NA
J: TRBJ1-1
D: NA
CDR3: CAWSTLGGLLEAFF
DNA: TGTGCCTGGAGTACCCTTGGGGGCCTCTTGGAAGCTTTCTTT

V: TRBV24-1
size: NA
J: TRBJ1-5
D: NA
CDR3: CATSDSSQGRNQPQHF
DNA: TGTGCCACCAGTGATTCGTCACAGGGTAGAAATCAGCCCCAGCATTTT

V: TRBV23-1
size: NA
J: TRBJ1-5
D: NA
CDR3: CASRQDQPQHF
DNA: TGCGCCAGCAGACAGGATCAGCCCCAGCATTTT

V: TRBV6-5
size: NA
J: TRBJ1-2
D: NA
CDR3: CASRDSLYGYTF
DNA: TGTGCCAGCAGGGACAGTCTCTATGGCTACACCTTC

V: TRBV7-2
size: few
J: TRBJ2-7
D: NA
CDR3: CASSLAVGGVSYEQYF
DNA: TGTGCCAGCAGCTTAGCGGTCGGCGGTGTCTCCTACGAGCAGTACTTC

V: TRBV28
size: NA
J: TRBJ1-4
D: NA
CDR3: CASSPTGRDEKLFF
DNA: TGTGCCAGCAGCCCCACAGGGAGGGATGAAAAACTGTTTTTT

V: TRBV13
size: NA
J: TRBJ2-1
D: TRBD2
CDR3: CASSFAGLAVYNEQFF
DNA: TGTGCCAGCAGCTTCGCCGGACTAGCGGTCTACAATGAGCAGTTCTTC

V: TRBV7-2
size: NA
J: TRBJ2-1
D: TRBD1
CDR3: CASSPGQGWYNEQFF
DNA: TGTGCCAGCAGCCCGGGACAGGGATGGTACAATGAGCAGTTCTTC

V: TRBV5-1
size: NA
J: TRBJ2-3
D: NA
CDR3: CASSLATIPDTQYF
DNA: TGCGCCAGCAGCTTGGCCACAATCCCAGATACGCAGTATTTT

V: TRBV15
size: once
J: TRBJ2-1
D: TRBD2
CDR3: CATSGRSLLREVNNEQFF
DNA: TGTGCCACCAGCGGGCGCAGCCTGTTGCGGGAGGTAAACAATGAGCAGTTCTTC

V: TRBV28
size: NA
J: TRBJ2-7
D: NA
CDR3: CASSFVYISYEQYF
DNA: TGTGCCAGCAGTTTTGTATACATCTCCTACGAGCAGTACTTC

V: TRBV7-2
size: NA
J: TRBJ1-2
D: NA
CDR3: CASSLWGARGYTF
DNA: TGTGCCAGCAGCTTATGGGGGGCGAGGGGCTACACCTTC

V: TRBV2
size: once
J: TRBJ2-1
D: NA
CDR3: CASSRDLGSYNEQFF
DNA: TGTGCCAGCAGCCGGGACCTCGGCTCCTACAATGAGCAGTTCTTC

V: TRBV7-9
size: NA
J: TRBJ2-1
D: TRBD1
CDR3: CASSLGGGDVNEQFF
DNA: TGTGCCAGCAGCTTAGGAGGGGGCGATGTAAATGAGCAGTTCTTC

V: TRBV4-2
size: once
J: TRBJ2-6
D: NA
CDR3: CASSQDGGNNVLTF
DNA: TGTGCCAGCAGCCAAGATGGGGGAAACAACGTCCTGACTTTC

V: TRBV6-2/TRBV6-3
size: NA
J: TRBJ2-6
D: NA
CDR3: CASSLPRGAGGANVLTF
DNA: TGTGCCAGCAGCCTTCCTCGTGGCGCAGGGGGGGCCAACGTCCTGACTTTC

V: TRBV28
size: NA
J: TRBJ2-7
D: NA
CDR3: CASATDSYEQYF
DNA: TGTGCCAGTGCAACCGACTCCTACGAGCAGTACTTC

V: TRBV2
size: NA
J: TRBJ1-3
D: NA
CDR3: CASSEAGKGTIYF
DNA: TGTGCCAGCAGTGAAGCAGGGAAGGGCACCATATATTTT

V: TRBV7-2
size: NA
J: TRBJ2-4
D: NA
CDR3: CASSPRTGWDNIQYF
DNA: TGTGCCAGCAGCCCCCGTACAGGGTGGGATAACATTCAGTACTTC

V: TRBV15
size: NA
J: TRBJ1-5
D: NA
CDR3: CATSPRVVQPQHF
DNA: TGTGCCACCAGCCCAAGGGTTGTTCAGCCCCAGCATTTT

V: TRBV4-3
size: NA
J: TRBJ2-4
D: NA
CDR3: CASRGSDIQYF
DNA: TGCGCCAGCAGGGGGAGCGACATTCAGTACTTC

V: TRBV9
size: NA
J: TRBJ2-1
D: TRBD2
CDR3: CASSVGKGLDYNEQFF
DNA: TGTGCCAGCAGCGTCGGAAAGGGACTAGACTACAATGAGCAGTTCTTC

V: TRBV4-3
size: NA
J: TRBJ2-1
D: NA
CDR3: CASSPQAGAHNEQFF
DNA: TGCGCCAGCAGCCCCCAGGCAGGGGCACACAATGAGCAGTTCTTC

V: TRBV30
size: NA
J: TRBJ1-5
D: NA
CDR3: CAWSRATNQPQHF
DNA: TGTGCCTGGAGTCGGGCGACCAACCAGCCCCAGCATTTT

V: TRBV7-2
size: NA
J: TRBJ1-3
D: NA
CDR3: CASRPGGISGNTIYF
DNA: TGTGCCAGCAGACCCGGCGGGATATCTGGAAACACCATATATTTT

V: TRBV6-2/TRBV6-3
size: NA
J: TRBJ2-7
D: NA
CDR3: CASSYGVHEQYF
DNA: TGTGCCAGCAGTTACGGGGTCCACGAGCAGTACTTC

V: TRBV5-1
size: NA
J: TRBJ1-5
D: TRBD1
CDR3: CASSPGDRAGNQPQHF
DNA: TGCGCCAGCAGCCCTGGCGACAGGGCCGGCAATCAGCCCCAGCATTTT

V: TRBV6-1
size: NA
J: TRBJ1-5
D: NA
CDR3: CASSEAGSNQPQHF
DNA: TGTGCCAGCAGTGAAGCAGGGTCCAATCAGCCCCAGCATTTT

V: TRBV3-1
size: once
J: TRBJ1-4
D: NA
CDR3: CASSRQRNEKLFF
DNA: TGTGCCAGCAGTAGGCAGAGAAATGAAAAACTGTTTTTT

V: TRBV20-1
size: NA
J: TRBJ1-1
D: TRBD1
CDR3: CSAKSSGGGSEAFF
DNA: TGCAGTGCTAAGTCTTCAGGGGGAGGGTCTGAAGCTTTCTTT

V: TRBV29-1
size: NA
J: TRBJ2-5
D: NA
CDR3: CSVRIETQYF
DNA: TGCAGCGTCCGGATCGAGACCCAGTACTTC

V: TRBV12-3/TRBV12-4
size: NA
J: TRBJ1-5
D: NA
CDR3: CASSVNPQPQHF
DNA: TGTGCCAGCAGTGTTAACCCCCAGCCCCAGCATTTT

V: TRBV6-1
size: NA
J: TRBJ2-7
D: NA
CDR3: CASSEVHRKYEQYF
DNA: TGTGCCAGCAGTGAAGTGCACAGGAAGTACGAGCAGTACTTC